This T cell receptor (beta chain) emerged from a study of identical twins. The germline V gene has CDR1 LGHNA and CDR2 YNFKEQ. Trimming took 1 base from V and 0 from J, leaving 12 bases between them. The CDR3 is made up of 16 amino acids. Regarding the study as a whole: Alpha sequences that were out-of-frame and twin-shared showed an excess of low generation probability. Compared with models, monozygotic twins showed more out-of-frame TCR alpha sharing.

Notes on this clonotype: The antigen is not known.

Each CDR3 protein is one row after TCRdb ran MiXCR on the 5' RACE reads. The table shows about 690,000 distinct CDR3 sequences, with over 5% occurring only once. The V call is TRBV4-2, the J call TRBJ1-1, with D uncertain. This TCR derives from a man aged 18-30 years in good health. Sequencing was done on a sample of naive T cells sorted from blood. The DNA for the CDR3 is TGTGCCAGCAGCCAAGTAATTTTTGTAATGAACACTGAAGCTTTCTTT. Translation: CASSQVIFVMNTEAFF.